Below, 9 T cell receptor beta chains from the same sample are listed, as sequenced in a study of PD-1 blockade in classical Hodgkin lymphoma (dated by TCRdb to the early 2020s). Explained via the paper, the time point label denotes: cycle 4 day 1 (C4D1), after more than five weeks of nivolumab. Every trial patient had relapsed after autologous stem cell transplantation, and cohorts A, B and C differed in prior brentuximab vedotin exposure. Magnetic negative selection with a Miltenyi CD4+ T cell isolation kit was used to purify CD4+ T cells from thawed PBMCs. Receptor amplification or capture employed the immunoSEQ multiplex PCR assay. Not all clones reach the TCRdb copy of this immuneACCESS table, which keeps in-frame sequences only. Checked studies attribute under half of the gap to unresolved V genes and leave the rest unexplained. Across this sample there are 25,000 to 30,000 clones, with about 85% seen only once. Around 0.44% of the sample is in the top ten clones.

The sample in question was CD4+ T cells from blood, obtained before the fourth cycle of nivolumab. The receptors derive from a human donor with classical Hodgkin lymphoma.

Here the CDR3 reads CASRRYNEQFF. The CDR3 DNA reads TGTGCCAGCAGGCGCTACAATGAGCAGTTCTTC. The chain links TRBV6-1 to TRBJ2-1; no definite D call. The V end lost 6 bases, the J end lost 3 bases, and 3 bases lay between the germline ends. CDR1 and CDR2 from the germline V gene are MNHNS and SASEGT. This CDR3 is 11 amino acids long.

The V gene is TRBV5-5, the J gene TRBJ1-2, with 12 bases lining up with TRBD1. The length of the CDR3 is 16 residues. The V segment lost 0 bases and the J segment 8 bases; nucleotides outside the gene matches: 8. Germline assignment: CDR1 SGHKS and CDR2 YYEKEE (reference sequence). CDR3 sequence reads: CASSLAGTGGAEGYTF. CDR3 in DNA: TGTGCCAGCAGCTTGGCCGGGACAGGGGGCGCGGAGGGCTACACCTTC.

CDR3 in DNA: TGTGCCAGCGGGACAGGGGGAGGTGGAAACACCATATATTTT. This codes for CASGTGGGGNTIYF. The gene calls are TRBV27 and TRBJ1-3; 11 bases align to TRBD1. Losses at the gene ends were 8 bases for V and 3 bases for J; bases not matched to a gene: 3. The CDR3 totals 14 residues. Germline V gene lookup returns CDR1 MNHEY and CDR2 SMNVEV (reference sequence).

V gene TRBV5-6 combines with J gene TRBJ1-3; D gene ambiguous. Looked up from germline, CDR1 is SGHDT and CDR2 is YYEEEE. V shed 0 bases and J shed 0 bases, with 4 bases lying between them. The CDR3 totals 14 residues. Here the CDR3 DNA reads TGTGCCAGCAGCTTGGTCAACTCTGGAAACACCATATATTTT. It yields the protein CASSLVNSGNTIYF.

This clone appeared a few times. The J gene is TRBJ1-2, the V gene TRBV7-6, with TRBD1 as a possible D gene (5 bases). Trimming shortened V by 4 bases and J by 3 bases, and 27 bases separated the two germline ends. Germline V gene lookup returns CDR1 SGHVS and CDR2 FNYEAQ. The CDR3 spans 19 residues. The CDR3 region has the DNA TGTGCCAGCAGCTCTATTACCTCCGGATACCTCGGGGGGGACTATGGCTACACCTTC. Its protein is CASSSITSGYLGGDYGYTF. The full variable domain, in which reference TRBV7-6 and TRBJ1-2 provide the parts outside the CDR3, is GAGVSQSPRYKVTKRGQDVALRCDPISGHVSLYWYRQALGQGPEFLTYFNYEAQQDKSGLPNDRFSAERPEGSISTLTIQRTEQRDSAMYRCASSSITSGYLGGDYGYTFGSGTRLTVV.

The CDR3 DNA sequence: TGTGCCAGCAGTTCCCACGGAGCCTATGGCTACACCTTC. This gives the protein CASSSHGAYGYTF. The V gene is TRBV6-5, the J gene TRBJ1-2; D not certain. V lost 4 bases to trimming and J lost 4 bases, with 10 bases between them. The CDR3 runs to 13 residues. CDR1 and CDR2 from the germline V gene are MNHEY and SVGAGI.

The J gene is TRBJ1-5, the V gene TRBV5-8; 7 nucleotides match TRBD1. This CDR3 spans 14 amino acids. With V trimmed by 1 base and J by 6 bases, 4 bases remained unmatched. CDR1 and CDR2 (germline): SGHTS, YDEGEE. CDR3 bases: TGTGCCAGCAGCTTGACAGGGGTGGGTCAGCCCCAGCATTTT. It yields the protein CASSLTGVGQPQHF.

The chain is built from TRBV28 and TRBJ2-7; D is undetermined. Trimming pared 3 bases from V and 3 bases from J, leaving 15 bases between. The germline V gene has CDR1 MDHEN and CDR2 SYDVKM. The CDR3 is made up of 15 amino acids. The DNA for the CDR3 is TGTGCCAGCAGTTTTTATGGGTCAGCTAACTACGAGCAGTACTTC. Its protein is CASSFYGSANYEQYF.

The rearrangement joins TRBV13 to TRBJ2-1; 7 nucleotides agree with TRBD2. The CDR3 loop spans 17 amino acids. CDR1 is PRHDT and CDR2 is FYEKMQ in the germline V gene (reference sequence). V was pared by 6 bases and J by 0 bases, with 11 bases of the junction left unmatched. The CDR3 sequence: CASRRGPSGSSYNEQFF. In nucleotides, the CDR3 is TGTGCCAGCAGGCGGGGCCCTAGCGGCAGCTCCTACAATGAGCAGTTCTTC.